This entry lists 20 T cell receptor beta chains sequenced from one sample in a study of T cell repertoires in cytomegalovirus infection (dated by TCRdb to 2018 to 2020). Sequenced on an Illumina HiSeq 1500. TCRdb's own reprocessing of the public reads used fastp at Q25 and MiXCR and kept productive beta chains. Rows are combined by CDR3 protein, so each entry shows the most common genes and DNA. This sample gives 200,000 or so distinct CDR3 sequences in total; 28% of them show up just once. The top ten clonotypes cover just over 30% of the sample. The sequencing input was PBMCs. These receptors were collected from a human donor in good health (CMV status not recorded). Some clones in this sample may be carry-over from other donors' samples.

The table lists this clonotype with a few counts. CDR3 protein: CASSVGGGTGDIGANIQYF. The CDR3 DNA reads TGTGCCAGCAGCGTAGGAGGGGGGACAGGGGATATAGGGGCTAACATTCAGTACTTC. The chain combines TRBV9 with TRBJ2-4, with 10 nucleotides matching TRBD1. V trimming: 0 bases; J trimming: 7 bases; junction bases outside the gene matches: 16. The length of the CDR3 is 19 residues. Looked up from germline, CDR1 is SGDLS and CDR2 is YYNGEE.

The V and J genes are TRBV6-5 and TRBJ2-5; 9 nucleotides agree with TRBD2. Looked up from germline, CDR1 is MNHEY and CDR2 is SVGAGI. The CDR3 has 15 residues. V was clipped by 4 bases and J by 5 bases; unmatched bases: 8. The CDR3 spells CASSSSSGEAETQYF. The CDR3 coding sequence is TGTGCCAGCAGTTCATCTAGCGGGGAGGCTGAGACCCAGTACTTC.

The rearrangement links TRBV5-1 to TRBJ2-5; 11 bases fit TRBD2. The CDR3 spans 17 residues. Germline V gene lookup returns CDR1 SGHRS and CDR2 YFSETQ. V gave up 5 bases and J gave up 5 bases; unmatched junction bases: 14. The CDR3 loop is CASRVGTSGISGETQYF. CDR3 nucleotides: TGCGCCAGCAGGGTCGGGACTAGCGGAATTTCGGGGGAGACCCAGTACTTC. The full variable domain, rest sourced from reference TRBV5-1 and TRBJ2-5, is KAGVTQTPRYLIKTRGQQVTLSCSPISGHRSVSWYQQTPGQGLQFLFEYFSETQRNKGNFPGRFSGRQFSNSRSEMNVSTLELGDSALYLCASRVGTSGISGETQYFGPGTRLLVL.

The genes are TRBV7-2 and TRBJ1-1; D unclear. Germline V CDR1 and CDR2: SGHTA, FQGNSA. Trimming stripped 3 bases from V and 4 bases from J, with 9 bases between. This CDR3 is built from 13 residues. CDR3 residues: CASSLPGVTEAFF. The CDR3 DNA reads TGTGCCAGCAGCTTGCCCGGGGTCACTGAAGCTTTCTTT.

The CDR3 sequence is CSAGQGALDEQFF. In DNA form, the CDR3 reads TGCAGTGCCGGACAGGGGGCTTTGGATGAGCAGTTCTTC. This rearrangement joins TRBV20-1 to TRBJ2-1; 11 bases fit TRBD1. The CDR3 extends over 13 amino acids. J lost 8 bases, V lost 6 bases, and 6 bases had no gene match. CDR1 and CDR2 (germline): DFQATT, SNEGSKA (reference sequence).

The chain employs TRBV9 and TRBJ1-2; D is undetermined. This CDR3 has 14 residues. The V end was cut by 0 bases, the J end by 2 bases, with 8 bases between. Germline V lookup: CDR1 SGDLS, CDR2 YYNGEE. The CDR3 DNA is TGTGCCAGCAGCGTAGAGGTACAAAACTATGGCTACACCTTC. This translates into CASSVEVQNYGYTF.

In its sample, this clonotype was seen a few times. This rearrangement joins TRBV6-2 or TRBV6-3 to TRBJ1-2; D is ambiguous. The V gene lost 2 bases and the J gene lost 6 bases, with 7 bases spanning the gap. This CDR3 has 12 residues. Germline CDR1 is MNHEY and CDR2 is SVGEGT. The CDR3 protein is CASSYKIHGYTF. The CDR3 bases are TGTGCCAGCAGTTACAAGATTCATGGCTACACCTTC.

J is TRBJ2-1 and V is TRBV19; 8 bases are a match to TRBD2. Germline trimming cut 3 bases from V and 6 bases from J; bases unmatched to any gene: 13. Germline CDR1 LNHDA, CDR2 SQIVND (reference sequence). The CDR3 covers 17 residues. The CDR3 reads CASSIGAGGQLGNEQFF. In DNA form, the CDR3 reads TGTGCCAGTAGTATTGGGGCGGGGGGCCAGCTGGGCAATGAGCAGTTCTTC.

The chain is built from TRBV7-2 and TRBJ2-6; D gene uncertain. The CDR3 extends over 16 amino acids. V shed 5 bases and J shed 1 base, with 12 bases lying between them. From germline, CDR1 is SGHTA and CDR2 FQGNSA. The CDR3 loop is CASSPPGLSGANVLTF. In DNA form, the CDR3 reads TGTGCCAGCAGCCCCCCCGGCCTTTCTGGGGCCAACGTCCTGACTTTC.

The chain recombines TRBV4-1 with TRBJ2-7, with D possibly being TRBD1 or TRBD2 (5 bases each). The germline V gene encodes CDR1 MGHRA and CDR2 YSYEKL. Trimming left V 3 bases short and J 1 base short, with 22 bases between. CDR3 length: 18 amino acids. CDR3 coding DNA: TGCGCCAGCAGCCATGAAACCGGGGCCCGGGATGGGTCCTACGAGCAGTACTTC. This sequence encodes CASSHETGARDGSYEQYF.

The V and J genes are TRBV12-5 and TRBJ2-1; D possibly matches TRBD1 or TRBD2 (7 bases each). V lost 1 base, J lost 3 bases, and 19 bases lay in between. CDR1 LGHNT and CDR2 FRNRAP come from the germline V gene. This CDR3 spans 18 amino acids. CDR3 sequence (DNA): TGTGCTAGTGGTTTGGCTCAGGGGGGGGGACCCTACTACAATGAGCAGTTCTTC. This codes for CASGLAQGGGPYYNEQFF.

The J gene is TRBJ2-1, the V gene TRBV7-6, with a tentative D call TRBD1 (6 bases). Trimming shortened V by 0 bases and J by 5 bases, and 17 bases separated the two germline ends. Germline lookup yields CDR1 SGHVS and CDR2 FNYEAQ. This CDR3 has 17 amino acids. The CDR3 loop is CASSLANRERNHNEQFF. In nucleotides, the CDR3 is TGTGCCAGCAGCTTAGCGAACAGGGAAAGGAATCACAATGAGCAGTTCTTC.

This clonotype showed up just a few times. The chain links TRBV6-5 to TRBJ2-4, with 7 bases identical to TRBD1. This CDR3 comprises 16 residues. Germline CDR1 and CDR2: MNHEY and SVGAGI. With V trimmed by 1 base and J by 6 bases, 9 bases remained unmatched. The CDR3 is CASSYYHSGQRNIQYF. DNA for the CDR3: TGTGCCAGCAGTTACTACCATTCGGGACAGAGAAACATTCAGTACTTC.

The V and J genes are TRBV6-6 and TRBJ2-5, with D unclear. This CDR3 contains 13 residues. Trimming cost V 2 bases and J 1 base, with 5 bases left between them. Per germline, CDR1 MNHNY and CDR2 SVGAGI (reference sequence). The CDR3 region is CASSYGAQETQYF. The CDR3 region has the DNA TGTGCCAGCAGTTACGGCGCCCAAGAGACCCAGTACTTC.

There are a few counts of this clonotype. This chain joins TRBV7-3 and TRBJ2-3, with TRBD2 matching 12 bases. This CDR3 comprises 17 residues. Germline trimming cut 5 bases from V and 3 bases from J; bases unmatched to any gene: 9. Germline values: CDR1 SGHTA, CDR2 FQGTGA. The CDR3: CASSHLAGLAGTDTQYF. Written as DNA, the CDR3 is TGTGCCAGCAGCCACTTAGCGGGACTAGCGGGTACAGATACGCAGTATTTT. The complete variable domain, with remaining parts taken from reference TRBV7-3 and TRBJ2-3, reads GAGVSQTPSNKVTEKGKYVELRCDPISGHTALYWYRQSLGQGPEFLIYFQGTGAADDSGLPNDRFFAVRPEGSVSTLKIQRTERGDSAVYLCASSHLAGLAGTDTQYFGPGTRLTVL.

This clonotype was counted only a few times. This sequence joins TRBV20-1 and TRBJ1-2, with 7 nucleotides matching TRBD1. The CDR3 is made up of 11 amino acids. CDR1 is DFQATT and CDR2 is SNEGSKA in the germline V gene (reference sequence). J gave up 8 bases and V 5 bases, and 5 bases lay outside the gene matches. CDR3 loop: CSAQGGGGYTF. The CDR3 region has the DNA TGCAGTGCTCAGGGGGGCGGCGGCTACACCTTC.

This clonotype was observed a few times. This chain uses TRBV5-4 with TRBJ2-7; unclear D gene. This CDR3 is built from 14 residues. Trimming pared 9 bases from V and 1 base from J, leaving 17 bases between. CDR1 SGHNT and CDR2 YYREEE come from the germline V gene (reference sequence). CDR3 coding DNA: TGTGCCACCACATCCCGTGACGGATCCTACGAGCAGTACTTC. Translated, it gives CATTSRDGSYEQYF.

The V and J genes are TRBV12-3 or TRBV12-4 and TRBJ1-1; tentatively, D is TRBD1 (6 bases). V was pared by 8 bases and J by 8 bases, with 15 bases between. CDR3 length equals 12 residues. The CDR3 spells CASGPLQGEAFF. Here the CDR3 DNA reads TGTGCCAGCGGTCCCTTACAGGGAGAAGCTTTCTTT.

J is TRBJ2-7 and V is TRBV7-8; 9 bases are shared with TRBD1. The germline gives CDR1 SGHVS, CDR2 FQNEAQ. CDR3 length: 19 amino acids. Unmatched junction bases numbered 16, after V lost 4 bases and J lost 0 bases. The CDR3 here is CASSSRGTGKAPSSYEQYF. CDR3 coding DNA: TGTGCCAGCAGCTCCAGGGGGACAGGGAAGGCTCCGAGCTCCTACGAGCAGTACTTC. The entire variable domain, with the rest obtained from reference TRBV7-8 and TRBJ2-7, is as follows: GAGVSQSPRYKVAKRGQDVALRCDPISGHVSLFWYQQALGQGPEFLTYFQNEAQLDKSGLPSDRFFAERPEGSVSTLKIQRTQQEDSAVYLCASSSRGTGKAPSSYEQYFGPGTRLTVT.

This clonotype was recorded a few times. V is TRBV5-1 and J is TRBJ1-2, with 10 bases lining up with TRBD1. Germline loops: CDR1 SGHRS, CDR2 YFSETQ. The CDR3 totals 15 residues. V lost 4 bases, J lost 8 bases, and 11 bases stayed unmatched. CDR3 protein: CASSASPGQGNGYTF. CDR3 in DNA: TGCGCCAGCAGCGCCAGTCCGGGACAGGGGAACGGCTACACCTTC. The full variable domain, its missing parts supplied by reference TRBV5-1 and TRBJ1-2, is KAGVTQTPRYLIKTRGQQVTLSCSPISGHRSVSWYQQTPGQGLQFLFEYFSETQRNKGNFPGRFSGRQFSNSRSEMNVSTLELGDSALYLCASSASPGQGNGYTFGSGTRLTVV.